The entry below describes one T cell receptor beta chain. Antigen unknown. Losses at the gene ends were 5 bases for V and 3 bases for J; bases not matched to a gene: 4. This CDR3 spans 13 amino acids. In germline, CDR1 is SGHAT, CDR2 FQNNGV. The record originates from a study of cytomegalovirus exposure and HLA in healthy donors. Although they were nominally healthy when sampled, donors likely had unrecorded immune exposures. Findings and limits, study-wide: CMV serostatus alone was available as immune exposure information. The authors enumerated 180 or so TCR beta chains as linked to cytomegalovirus. When analyzed later, the rates of TCR association showed variation by HLA locus, with DRB1 the most and HLA-C the fewest.

It was with 60 Vbeta and 13 Jbeta primers that the PCR ran. The method was immunoSEQ multiplex PCR; TCRdb's version includes in-frame clones alone and lacks a portion of them. The profile shows more than 95,000 clones, 70% to 80% of them singletons. This chain joins TRBV11-2 and TRBJ2-7, with 7 bases matching TRBD2. The sequence came from a man aged 35 to 55 in good health and CMV-seronegative. Sequencing used PBMCs. CDR3 sequence reads: CASSVGLNYEQYF. DNA for the CDR3: TGTGCCAGCAGCGTGGGACTAAACTACGAGCAGTACTTC.